A single T cell receptor beta chain is shown here with its context. The data derive from a study of cytomegalovirus exposure and HLA in healthy donors. The donors gave bone marrow, and they were healthy. PCR used 60 Vbeta primers and 13 Jbeta primers. Original data processing: Among the unique TCR beta chains that a later analysis counted, roughly 80 million in all, about 11 million were shared. Generated by immunoSEQ multiplex PCR, the TCRdb table keeps only in-frame clones and is missing some. V, J and clone size derive from that table, while D and trimming were established from the DNA sequence. The data show 150,000 or so clones, about 84% seen once. Germline loops: CDR1 MNHEY, CDR2 SVGAGI. The CDR3 is 11 residues long. V shed 10 bases and J shed 4 bases, with 10 bases lying between them.

The sequencing input was PBMCs. The source is a man in his fifties in good health and CMV-seropositive. J is TRBJ1-1 and V is TRBV6-5; D unresolved. CDR3 loop: CAIHLGTEAFF. The CDR3, as DNA: TGTGCCATTCACCTCGGCACTGAAGCTTTCTTT.